These T cell receptor beta chains were read from a single sample in a study of cytomegalovirus exposure and HLA in healthy donors. TCRdb keeps only in-frame clones here, not all; method: immunoSEQ multiplex PCR. Here the sample table reports around 60,000 clones. Sequencing used PBMCs. Receptors originate from a woman between 18 and 29 years old in good health and CMV-seronegative. Both conserved end residues are part of each CDR3. Each record gives: D gene, V gene, J gene, CDR3 DNA, CDR3 protein. The D gene is left open where the match is weak.

.,TRBV4-1,TRBJ1-3,TGCGCCAGCAGCAATTGGATGGGGCGAGGAAACACCATATATTTT,CASSNWMGRGNTIYF
.,TRBV25-1,TRBJ1-1,TGTGCCAGCAGTGAATATTTCGGGGTCGAGACTGAAGCTTTCTTT,CASSEYFGVETEAFF
.,TRBV29-1,TRBJ1-2,TGCAGCGTTGAAGATACAGAGGTCGGGGGGCCCTATGGCTACACCTTC,CSVEDTEVGGPYGYTF
.,TRBV30,TRBJ2-1,TGTGCCTGGAGTTTAAGTGGGGCCCTCACATACAATGAGCAGTTCTTC,CAWSLSGALTYNEQFF
.,TRBV11-3,TRBJ2-2,TGTGCCAGCAGCTTAGGGGGCGGACGTGCGAACACCGGGGAGCTGTTTTTT,CASSLGGGRANTGELFF
TRBD1,TRBV7-9,TRBJ1-1,TGTGCCAGCAAACCAGGACAGGAGACTGAAGCTTTCTTT,CASKPGQETEAFF
TRBD1,TRBV14,TRBJ2-7,TGTGCCAGCAGCCCATTAGGACAGGGTAACGAGCAGTACTTC,CASSPLGQGNEQYF
.,TRBV29-1,TRBJ2-5,TGCAGCGTTGAAGGACGCAGGAGAGGGGGGACCCAGTACTTC,CSVEGRRRGGTQYF
.,TRBV6-5,TRBJ1-2,TGTGCCAGCAGCATCAGGGTTAGAGGCTATGGCTACACCTTC,CASSIRVRGYGYTF
TRBD2,TRBV15,TRBJ2-2,TGTGCCACCAGCTTACGGACTAGCGGGAGCTTTACCGGGGAGCTGTTTTTT,CATSLRTSGSFTGELFF
.,TRBV10-2,TRBJ2-3,TGCGCCAGCAGGCTAGCGAGAAGCACAGATACGCAGTATTTT,CASRLARSTDTQYF
.,TRBV19,TRBJ1-1,TGTGCCAGTAGTATAACGGGGTCCACTGAAGCTTTCTTT,CASSITGSTEAFF
.,TRBV30,TRBJ1-5,TGTGCCTGGAGTCGTTCAGCGGCAAATCAGCCCCAGCATTTT,CAWSRSAANQPQHF
.,TRBV29-1,TRBJ2-3,TGCAGAGGGGGCACAGATACGCAGTATTTT,CRGGTDTQYF
.,TRBV9,TRBJ1-2,TGTGCCAGCAGCGCACAGGATCCTATGAAGAGCTACACCTTC,CASSAQDPMKSYTF
.,TRBV10-1,TRBJ2-7,TGCGCCAGCAGTCCCACTGACAGGAACGAGCAGTACTTC,CASSPTDRNEQYF
.,TRBV27,TRBJ1-1,TGTGCCAGCAAGATTCTGGGGGGGACGGGAACTGAAGCTTTCTTT,CASKILGGTGTEAFF
.,TRBV6-1,TRBJ1-2,TGTGCCAGCAGTGGCGACAGTTCCTATGGCTACACCTTC,CASSGDSSYGYTF
TRBD1,TRBV5-8,TRBJ1-1,TGTGCCAGCAAACAGGGGGCGGCTTTCTTT,CASKQGAAFF
TRBD2,TRBV4-1,TRBJ2-3,TGCGCCAGCAGCCGTCGGACTAGCGGGGGGGCAGATACGCAGTATTTT,CASSRRTSGGADTQYF
TRBD1,TRBV27,TRBJ2-7,TGTGCCAGCAGCCCTACAGGGGCCCCCTACGAGCAGTACTTC,CASSPTGAPYEQYF
TRBD2,TRBV5-1,TRBJ2-1,TGCGCCAGCAGCTTGGAATGGCGGGAGAAGAGGCAGTTCTTC,CASSLEWREKRQFF
.,TRBV5-1,TRBJ1-2,TGCGCCAGCAGCTTGGCGGGGGGAAACTATGGCTACACCTTC,CASSLAGGNYGYTF
.,TRBV14,TRBJ2-3,TGTGCCAGCAGTGATACAGGGAGCACAGATACGCAGTATTTT,CASSDTGSTDTQYF
.,TRBV14,TRBJ1-3,TGTGCCAGCAGCCCCTTGGGGGGGGCAAGCTCTGGAAACAACATATATTTT,CASSPLGGASSGNNIYF